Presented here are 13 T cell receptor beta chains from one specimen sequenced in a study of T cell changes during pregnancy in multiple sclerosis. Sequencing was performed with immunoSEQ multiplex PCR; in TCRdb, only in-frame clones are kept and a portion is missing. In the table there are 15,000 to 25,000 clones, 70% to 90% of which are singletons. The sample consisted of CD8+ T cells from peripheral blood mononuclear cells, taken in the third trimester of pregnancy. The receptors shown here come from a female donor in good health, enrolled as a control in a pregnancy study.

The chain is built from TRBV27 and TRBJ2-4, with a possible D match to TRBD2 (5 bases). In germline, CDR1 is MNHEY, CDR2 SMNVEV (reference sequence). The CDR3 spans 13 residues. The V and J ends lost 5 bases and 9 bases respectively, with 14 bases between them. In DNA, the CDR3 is TGTGCCAGCAGTCCCGGCGGGCTCGGCATTCAGTACTTC. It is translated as CASSPGGLGIQYF.

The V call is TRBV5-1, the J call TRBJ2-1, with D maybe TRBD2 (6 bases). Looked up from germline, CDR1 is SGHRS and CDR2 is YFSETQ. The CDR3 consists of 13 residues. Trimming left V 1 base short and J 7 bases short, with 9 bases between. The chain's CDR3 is CASSLTSPNEQFF. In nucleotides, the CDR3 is TGCGCCAGCAGCTTGACTAGCCCTAATGAGCAGTTCTTC.

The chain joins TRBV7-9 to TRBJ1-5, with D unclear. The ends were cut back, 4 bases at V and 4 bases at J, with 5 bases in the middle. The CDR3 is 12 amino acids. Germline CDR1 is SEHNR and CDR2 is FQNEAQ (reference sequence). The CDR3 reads CASSSNNQPQHF. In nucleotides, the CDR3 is TGTGCCAGCAGCTCCAATAATCAGCCCCAGCATTTT. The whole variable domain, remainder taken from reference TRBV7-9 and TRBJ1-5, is DTGVSQNPRHKITKRGQNVTFRCDPISEHNRLYWYRQTLGQGPEFLTYFQNEAQLEKSRLLSDRFSAERPKGSFSTLEIQRTEQGDSAMYLCASSSNNQPQHFGDGTRLSIL.

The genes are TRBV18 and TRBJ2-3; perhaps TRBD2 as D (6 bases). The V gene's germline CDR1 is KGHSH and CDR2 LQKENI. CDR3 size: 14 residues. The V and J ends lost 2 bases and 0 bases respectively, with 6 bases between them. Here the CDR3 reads CASSPGTSTDTQYF. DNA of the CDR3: TGTGCCAGCTCACCAGGGACTAGCACAGATACGCAGTATTTT. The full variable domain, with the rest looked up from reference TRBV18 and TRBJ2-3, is NAGVMQNPRHLVRRRGQEARLRCSPMKGHSHVYWYRQLPEEGLKFMVYLQKENIIDESGMPKERFSAEFPKEGPSILRIQQVVRGDSAAYFCASSPGTSTDTQYFGPGTRLTVL.

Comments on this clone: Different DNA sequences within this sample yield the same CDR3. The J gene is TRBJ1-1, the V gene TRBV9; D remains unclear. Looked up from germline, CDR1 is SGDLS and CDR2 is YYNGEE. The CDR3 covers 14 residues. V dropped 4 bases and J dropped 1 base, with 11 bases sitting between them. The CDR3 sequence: CASSPAEGNTEAFF. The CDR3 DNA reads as TGTGCCAGCAGCCCCGCAGAGGGGAACACTGAAGCTTTCTTT.

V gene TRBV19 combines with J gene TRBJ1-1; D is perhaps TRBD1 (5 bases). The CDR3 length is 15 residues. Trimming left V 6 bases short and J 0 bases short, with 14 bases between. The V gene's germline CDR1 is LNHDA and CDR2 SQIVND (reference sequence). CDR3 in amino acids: CASSGGALMNTEAFF. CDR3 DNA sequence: TGTGCCAGTAGCGGGGGAGCCCTCATGAACACTGAAGCTTTCTTT. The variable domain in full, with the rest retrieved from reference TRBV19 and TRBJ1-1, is DGGITQSPKYLFRKEGQNVTLSCEQNLNHDAMYWYRQDPGQGLRLIYYSQIVNDFQKGDIAEGYSVSREKKESFPLTVTSAQKNPTAFYLCASSGGALMNTEAFFGQGTRLTVV.

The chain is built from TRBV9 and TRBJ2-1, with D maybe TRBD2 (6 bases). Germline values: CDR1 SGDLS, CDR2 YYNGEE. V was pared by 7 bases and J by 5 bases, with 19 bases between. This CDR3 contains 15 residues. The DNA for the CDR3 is TGTGCCAGCGCCGGAGGGGACTCACTGAACAATGAGCAGTTCTTC. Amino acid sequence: CASAGGDSLNNEQFF.

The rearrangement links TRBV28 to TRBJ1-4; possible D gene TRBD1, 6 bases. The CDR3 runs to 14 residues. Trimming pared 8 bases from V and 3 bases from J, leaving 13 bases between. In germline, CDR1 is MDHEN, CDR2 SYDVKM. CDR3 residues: CASLQGFSNEKLFF. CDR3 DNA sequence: TGTGCCAGCCTCCAGGGGTTCTCTAATGAAAAACTGTTTTTT.

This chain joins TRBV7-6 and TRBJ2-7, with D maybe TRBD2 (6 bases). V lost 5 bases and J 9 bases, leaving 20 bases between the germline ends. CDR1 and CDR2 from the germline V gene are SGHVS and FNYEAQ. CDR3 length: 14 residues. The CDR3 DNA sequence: TGTGCCAGCAGCCGCGGGACTCCTGCAGGAGGGCAGTACTTC. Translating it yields CASSRGTPAGGQYF.

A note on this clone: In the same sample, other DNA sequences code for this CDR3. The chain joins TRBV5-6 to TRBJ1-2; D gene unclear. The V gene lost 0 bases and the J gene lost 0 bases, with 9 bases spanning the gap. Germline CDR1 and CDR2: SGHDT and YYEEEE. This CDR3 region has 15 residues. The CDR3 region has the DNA TGTGCCAGCAGCTTGGGGACGGGAGCTAACTATGGCTACACCTTC. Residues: CASSLGTGANYGYTF.

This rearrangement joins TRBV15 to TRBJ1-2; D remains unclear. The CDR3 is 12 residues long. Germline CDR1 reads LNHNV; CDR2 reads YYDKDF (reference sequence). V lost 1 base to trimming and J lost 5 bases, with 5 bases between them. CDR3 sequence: CATSRGEYGYTF. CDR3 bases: TGTGCCACCAGCAGAGGAGAATATGGCTACACCTTC.

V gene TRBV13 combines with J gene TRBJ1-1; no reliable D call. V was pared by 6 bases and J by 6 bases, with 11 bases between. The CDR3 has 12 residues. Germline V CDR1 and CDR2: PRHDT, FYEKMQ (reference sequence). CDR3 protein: CASRDGGSEAFF. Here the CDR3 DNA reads TGTGCCAGCAGGGATGGAGGGTCTGAAGCTTTCTTT. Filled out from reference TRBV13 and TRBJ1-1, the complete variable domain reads AAGVIQSPRHLIKEKRETATLKCYPIPRHDTVYWYQQGPGQDPQFLISFYEKMQSDKGSIPDRFSAQQFSDYHSELNMSSLELGDSALYFCASRDGGSEAFFGQGTRLTVV.

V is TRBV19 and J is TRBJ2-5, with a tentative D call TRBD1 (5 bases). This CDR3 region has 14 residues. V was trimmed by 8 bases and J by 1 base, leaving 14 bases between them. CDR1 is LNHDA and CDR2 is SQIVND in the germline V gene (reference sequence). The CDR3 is CASASTGTQETQYF. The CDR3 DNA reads TGTGCCAGTGCATCCACAGGCACCCAAGAGACCCAGTACTTC.